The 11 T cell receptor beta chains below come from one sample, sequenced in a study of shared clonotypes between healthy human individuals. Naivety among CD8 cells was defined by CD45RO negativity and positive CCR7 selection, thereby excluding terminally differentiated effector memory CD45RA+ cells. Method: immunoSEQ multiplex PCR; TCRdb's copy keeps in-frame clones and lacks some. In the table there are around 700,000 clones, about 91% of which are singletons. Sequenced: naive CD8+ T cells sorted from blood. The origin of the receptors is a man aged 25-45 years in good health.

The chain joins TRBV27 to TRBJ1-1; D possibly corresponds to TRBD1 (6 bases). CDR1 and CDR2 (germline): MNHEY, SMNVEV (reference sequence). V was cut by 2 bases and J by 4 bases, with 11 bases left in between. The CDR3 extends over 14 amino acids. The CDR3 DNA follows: TGTGCCAGCAGTTTAAAGGGGGTGGGCACTGAAGCTTTCTTT. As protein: CASSLKGVGTEAFF.

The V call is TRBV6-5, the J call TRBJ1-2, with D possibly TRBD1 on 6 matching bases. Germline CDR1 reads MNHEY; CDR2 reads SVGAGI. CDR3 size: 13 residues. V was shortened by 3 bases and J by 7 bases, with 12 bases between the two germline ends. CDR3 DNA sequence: TGTGCCAGCAGTTATGGGGGGGCGATTGGCTACACCTTC. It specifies CASSYGGAIGYTF.

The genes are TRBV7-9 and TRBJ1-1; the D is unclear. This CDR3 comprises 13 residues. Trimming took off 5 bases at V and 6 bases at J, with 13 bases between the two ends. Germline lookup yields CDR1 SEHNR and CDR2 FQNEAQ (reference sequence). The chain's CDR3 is CASSTPTVSEAFF. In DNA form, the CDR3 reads TGTGCCAGCAGCACTCCGACGGTTTCTGAAGCTTTCTTT.

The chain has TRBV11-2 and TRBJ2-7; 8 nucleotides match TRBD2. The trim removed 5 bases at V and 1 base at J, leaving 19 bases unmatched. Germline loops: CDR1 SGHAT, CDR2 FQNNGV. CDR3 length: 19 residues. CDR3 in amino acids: CASSPLSRSRTSRSYEQYF. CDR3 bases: TGTGCCAGCAGCCCACTATCCAGGTCTAGGACTAGCCGTTCCTACGAGCAGTACTTC.

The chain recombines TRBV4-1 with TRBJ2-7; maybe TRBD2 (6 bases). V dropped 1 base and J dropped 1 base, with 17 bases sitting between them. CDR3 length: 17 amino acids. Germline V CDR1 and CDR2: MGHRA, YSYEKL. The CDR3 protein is CASSQAPGTSRSYEQYF. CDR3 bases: TGCGCCAGCAGCCAAGCCCCCGGGACTTCCAGATCCTACGAGCAGTACTTC.

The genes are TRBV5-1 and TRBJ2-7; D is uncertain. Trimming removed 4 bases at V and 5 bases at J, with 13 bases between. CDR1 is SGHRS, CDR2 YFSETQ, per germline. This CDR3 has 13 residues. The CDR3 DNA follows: TGCGCCAGCAGCATCGGACCTGTTGACGAGCAGTACTTC. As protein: CASSIGPVDEQYF.

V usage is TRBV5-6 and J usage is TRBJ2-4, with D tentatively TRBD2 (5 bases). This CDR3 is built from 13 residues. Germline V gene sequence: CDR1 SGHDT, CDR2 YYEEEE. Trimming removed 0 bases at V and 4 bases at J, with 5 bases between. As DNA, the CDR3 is TGTGCCAGCAGCTTGGCGGGGAAAAACATTCAGTACTTC. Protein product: CASSLAGKNIQYF.

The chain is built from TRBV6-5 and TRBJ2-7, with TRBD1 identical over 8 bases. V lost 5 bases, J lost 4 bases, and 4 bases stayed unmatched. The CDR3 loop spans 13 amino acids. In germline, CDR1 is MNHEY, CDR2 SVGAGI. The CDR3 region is CASSPGGVYEQYF. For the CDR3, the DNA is TGTGCCAGCAGTCCAGGGGGCGTATACGAGCAGTACTTC.

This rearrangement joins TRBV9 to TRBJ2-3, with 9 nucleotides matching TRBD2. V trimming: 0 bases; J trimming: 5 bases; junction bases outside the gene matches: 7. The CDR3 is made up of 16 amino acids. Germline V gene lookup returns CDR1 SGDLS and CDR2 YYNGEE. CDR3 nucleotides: TGTGCCAGCAGCGTAGGGGTAGCGGGGGTCAGAGATACGCAGTATTTT. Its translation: CASSVGVAGVRDTQYF.

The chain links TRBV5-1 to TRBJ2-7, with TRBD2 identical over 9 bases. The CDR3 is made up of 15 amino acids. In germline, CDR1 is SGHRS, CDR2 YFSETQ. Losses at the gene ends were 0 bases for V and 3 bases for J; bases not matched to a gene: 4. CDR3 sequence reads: CASSLGVTSGYEQYF. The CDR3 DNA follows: TGCGCCAGCAGCTTGGGTGTGACTAGCGGCTACGAGCAGTACTTC.

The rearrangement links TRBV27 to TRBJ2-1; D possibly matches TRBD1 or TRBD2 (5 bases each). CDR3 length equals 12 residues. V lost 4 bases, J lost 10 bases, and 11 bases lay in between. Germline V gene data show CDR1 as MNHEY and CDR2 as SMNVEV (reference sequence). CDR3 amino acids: CASSYRGLEQFF. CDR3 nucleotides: TGTGCCAGCAGTTACCGGGGCCTGGAGCAGTTCTTC.